This T cell receptor beta chain was retrieved from a study of cytomegalovirus exposure and HLA in healthy donors. V was shortened by 6 bases and J by 2 bases, with 11 bases between the two germline ends. The length of the CDR3 is 13 residues. Germline CDR1 SNHLY, CDR2 FYNNEI. Primers: 60 Vbeta forward and 13 Jbeta reverse. Data came from immunoSEQ multiplex PCR; TCRdb stores just in-frame clones and leaves some out. The sample has some 28,000 clones; the top ten hold roughly 0.74%. This TCR derives from a man aged 30-40 years in good health and CMV-seronegative. The sequenced material came from PBMCs. This sequence joins TRBV2 and TRBJ2-7; TRBD1 is a possible D gene (6 bases). The CDR3 nucleotides read TGTGCCAGCAGAGGACAGACCCCCTACGAGCAGTACTTC. Its protein product is CASRGQTPYEQYF.